One and the same sample provided the 4 T cell receptor beta chains below, sequenced in a study of T cell repertoires in cytomegalovirus infection. In TCRdb, the reads were re-called with MiXCR into one record per CDR3 protein. The data hold about 890,000 distinct CDR3 sequences, with 30% to 40% observed a single time. No antigen has been assigned to these receptors. The source material was cultured CD8+ T cells from PBMCs, sampled from culture after CMV antigen stimulation. The receptors originated from a human donor in good health (CMV status not recorded). Some clones in this sample may be carry-over from other donors' samples.

The genes are TRBV27 and TRBJ1-1; D remains ambiguous. Germline-derived CDR1 and CDR2 are MNHEY and SMNVEV (reference sequence). The length of the CDR3 is 13 residues. Trimming left V 6 bases short and J 3 bases short, with 11 bases between. This CDR3 is CASSSRPDTEAFF. The CDR3 DNA follows: TGTGCCAGCAGCTCCAGACCCGACACTGAAGCTTTCTTT.

The chain recombines TRBV6-5 with TRBJ1-1; D is unresolved. Germline CDR1 reads MNHEY; CDR2 reads SVGAGI. The CDR3 has 15 residues. Trimming cost V 0 bases and J 1 base, with 9 bases left between them. CDR3 region: CASSYSPSENTEAFF. For the CDR3, the DNA is TGTGCCAGCAGTTACTCCCCAAGCGAGAACACTGAAGCTTTCTTT.

This clonotype was found a few times. The genes are TRBV12-3 or TRBV12-4 and TRBJ1-4; tentatively, D is TRBD1 (5 bases). The length of the CDR3 is 18 residues. Trimming removed 5 bases at V and 4 bases at J, with 23 bases between. CDR3 amino acids: CASSPRGVGVEDNEKLFF. The CDR3 nucleotides read TGTGCCAGCAGTCCCCGGGGGGTGGGGGTTGAGGATAATGAAAAACTGTTTTTT.

Here the CDR3 reads CASSLDPTQETQYF. The CDR3 DNA reads TGCGCCAGCAGCTTGGACCCAACTCAAGAGACCCAGTACTTC. The chain employs TRBV5-1 and TRBJ2-5, with D uncertain. CDR1 SGHRS and CDR2 YFSETQ come from the germline V gene. Trimming shortened V by 0 bases and J by 2 bases, and 8 bases separated the two germline ends. The CDR3 length is 14 residues.